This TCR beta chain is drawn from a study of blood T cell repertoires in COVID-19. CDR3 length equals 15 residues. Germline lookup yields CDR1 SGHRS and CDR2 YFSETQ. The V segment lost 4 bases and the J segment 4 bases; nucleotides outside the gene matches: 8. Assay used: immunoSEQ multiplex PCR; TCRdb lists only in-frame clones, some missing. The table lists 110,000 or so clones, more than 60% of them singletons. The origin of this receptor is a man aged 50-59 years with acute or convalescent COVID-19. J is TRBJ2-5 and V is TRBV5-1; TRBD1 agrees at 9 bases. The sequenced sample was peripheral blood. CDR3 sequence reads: CASSLYTGGAETQYF. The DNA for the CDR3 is TGCGCCAGCAGCCTTTATACAGGGGGCGCAGAGACCCAGTACTTC.